One and the same sample provided the 5 T cell receptor beta chains below, sequenced in a study of technical replicates of blood from several donors. Using immunoSEQ multiplex PCR, the repertoire was profiled, and TCRdb retains in-frame clones only, with some absent. Among about 99,000 clones listed, about 95% were seen once. Sequenced sample: T cells isolated from PBMCs. The receptors were sampled from a human donor in good health.

The V call is TRBV2, the J call TRBJ1-5; D might be TRBD1 (6 bases). The V and J ends lost 7 bases and 4 bases respectively, with 11 bases between them. In germline, CDR1 is SNHLY, CDR2 FYNNEI. This CDR3 spans 13 amino acids. The CDR3 loop is CASKGDTNQPQHF. CDR3 coding DNA: TGTGCCAGCAAGGGGGACACAAATCAGCCCCAGCATTTT.

The chain employs TRBV5-1 and TRBJ2-5, with 8 positions matching TRBD1. Germline V lookup: CDR1 SGHRS, CDR2 YFSETQ. The ends lost 4 bases at V and 2 bases at J; junction bases unmatched: 4. There are 14 residues in the CDR3. CDR3 bases: TGCGCCAGCAGCACGGACAGGGATCAAGAGACCCAGTACTTC. Amino acids: CASSTDRDQETQYF. The variable domain in full, with the rest retrieved from reference TRBV5-1 and TRBJ2-5, is KAGVTQTPRYLIKTRGQQVTLSCSPISGHRSVSWYQQTPGQGLQFLFEYFSETQRNKGNFPGRFSGRQFSNSRSEMNVSTLELGDSALYLCASSTDRDQETQYFGPGTRLLVL.

The CDR3 DNA reads as TGCGCCAGCAGTGAGCCAGGACAGGCCGCAGATACGCAGTATTTT. As protein: CASSEPGQAADTQYF. The V gene is TRBV10-1, the J gene TRBJ2-3, with 7 bases that match TRBD1. Germline V lookup: CDR1 WNHNN, CDR2 SYGVQD (reference sequence). The CDR3 covers 15 residues. V lost 2 bases to trimming and J lost 4 bases; unmatched junction nucleotides: 6.

The chain combines TRBV9 with TRBJ2-6; D perhaps matches TRBD1 (6 bases). The CDR3 consists of 17 residues. Germline lookup yields CDR1 SGDLS and CDR2 YYNGEE. The V end was cut by 0 bases, the J end by 1 base, with 11 bases between. The CDR3 sequence: CASSVDGQPSGANVLTF. The CDR3 bases are TGTGCCAGCAGCGTAGACGGACAGCCTTCTGGGGCCAACGTCCTGACTTTC.

This clone was recorded only once. The chain combines TRBV4-1 with TRBJ2-7, with D maybe TRBD2 (5 bases). Germline V gives CDR1 MGHRA, CDR2 YSYEKL. Trimming stripped 0 bases from V and 4 bases from J, with 22 bases between. This CDR3 is 18 amino acids long. CDR3 region: CASSQDNRRTRTRYEQYF. For the CDR3, the DNA is TGCGCCAGCAGCCAAGATAATCGGCGTACTAGAACTAGGTACGAGCAGTACTTC.